This TCR beta chain is drawn from a study of shared clonotypes between healthy human individuals. The CDR3 covers 14 residues. The J segment lost 4 bases and the V segment lost 3 bases, leaving 2 bases of the junction unmatched. Germline CDR1 reads SGHNT; CDR2 reads YYREEE (reference sequence). This clone was observed a few times. The data were produced by immunoSEQ multiplex PCR, yet TCRdb's version contains in-frame clones alone and is incomplete. Of over 850,000 clones listed, around 78% are singletons. This receptor was obtained from a man aged 18-30 years in good health. Some clones in this sample may be carry-over from other donors' samples. The chain recombines TRBV5-4 with TRBJ1-4; 8 bases are a match to TRBD1. The material sequenced was memory CD4+ T cells from PBMCs. Described subset: CD45RA-negative fraction. This CDR3 reads CASSSGQVNEKLFF. The CDR3 DNA reads TGTGCCAGCAGCTCGGGACAGGTTAATGAAAAACTGTTTTTT.